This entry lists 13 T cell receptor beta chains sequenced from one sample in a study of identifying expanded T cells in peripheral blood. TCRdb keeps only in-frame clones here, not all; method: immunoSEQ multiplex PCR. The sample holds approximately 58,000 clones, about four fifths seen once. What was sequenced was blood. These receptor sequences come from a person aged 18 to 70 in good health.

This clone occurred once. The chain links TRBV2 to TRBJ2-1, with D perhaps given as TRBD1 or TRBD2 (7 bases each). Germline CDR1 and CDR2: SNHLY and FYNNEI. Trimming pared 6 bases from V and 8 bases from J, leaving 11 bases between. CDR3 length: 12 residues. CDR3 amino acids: CASSRGGHEQFF. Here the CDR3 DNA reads TGTGCCAGCAGCAGGGGGGGTCATGAGCAGTTCTTC.

The CDR3 DNA reads as TGTGCCAGCAGCTCCGAAATTAATTCACCCCTCCACTTT. This encodes CASSSEINSPLHF. The chain recombines TRBV7-9 with TRBJ1-6; no definite D call. The germline V and J ends were trimmed by 4 bases and 6 bases, with 7 bases remaining between them. The CDR3 loop spans 13 amino acids. The germline V gene has CDR1 SEHNR and CDR2 FQNEAQ (reference sequence).

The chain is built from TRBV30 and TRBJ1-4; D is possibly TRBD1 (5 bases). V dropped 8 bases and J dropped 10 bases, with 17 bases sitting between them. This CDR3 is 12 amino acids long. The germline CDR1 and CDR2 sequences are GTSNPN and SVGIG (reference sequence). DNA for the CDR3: TGTGCCCTCGGGTCAGGGTATGGAAAACTGTTTTTT. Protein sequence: CALGSGYGKLFF.

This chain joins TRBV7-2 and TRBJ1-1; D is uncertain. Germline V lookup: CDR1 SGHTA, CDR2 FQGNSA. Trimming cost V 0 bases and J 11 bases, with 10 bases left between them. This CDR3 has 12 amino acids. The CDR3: CASSLASAGAFF. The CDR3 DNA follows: TGTGCCAGCAGCTTAGCTTCGGCTGGGGCTTTCTTT.

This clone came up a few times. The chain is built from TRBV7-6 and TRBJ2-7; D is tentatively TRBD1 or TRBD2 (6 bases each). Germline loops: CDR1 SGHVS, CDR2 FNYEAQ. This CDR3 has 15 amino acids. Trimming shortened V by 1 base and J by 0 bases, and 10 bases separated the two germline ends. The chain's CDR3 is CASSLVADSSYEQYF. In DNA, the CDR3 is TGTGCCAGCAGCTTAGTAGCGGACAGCTCCTACGAGCAGTACTTC.

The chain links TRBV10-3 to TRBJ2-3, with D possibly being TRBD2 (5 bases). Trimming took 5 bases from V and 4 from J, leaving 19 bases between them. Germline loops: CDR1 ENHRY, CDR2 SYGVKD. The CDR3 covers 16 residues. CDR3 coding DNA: TGTGCCATCAGTTCCCACGCGGGCCGGGGTGCAGATACGCAGTATTTT. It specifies CAISSHAGRGADTQYF.

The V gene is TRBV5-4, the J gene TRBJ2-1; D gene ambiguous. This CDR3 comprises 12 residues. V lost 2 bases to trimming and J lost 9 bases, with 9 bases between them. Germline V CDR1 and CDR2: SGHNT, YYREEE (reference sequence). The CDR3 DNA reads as TGTGCCAGCAGCTTTACCTTGGGTGAGCAGTTCTTC. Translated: CASSFTLGEQFF.

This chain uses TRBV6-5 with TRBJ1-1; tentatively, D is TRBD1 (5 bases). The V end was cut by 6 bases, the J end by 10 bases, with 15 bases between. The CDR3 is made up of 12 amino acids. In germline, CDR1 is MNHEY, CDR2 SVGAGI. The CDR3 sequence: CASSRPGTAAFF. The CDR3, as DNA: TGTGCCAGCAGCAGACCAGGGACGGCAGCTTTCTTT.

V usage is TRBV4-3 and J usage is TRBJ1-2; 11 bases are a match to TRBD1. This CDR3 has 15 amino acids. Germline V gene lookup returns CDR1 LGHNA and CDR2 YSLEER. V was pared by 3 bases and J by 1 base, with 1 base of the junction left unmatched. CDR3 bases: TGCGCCAGCAGCCAGGGACAGGGGGGTAACTATGGCTACACCTTC. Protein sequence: CASSQGQGGNYGYTF.

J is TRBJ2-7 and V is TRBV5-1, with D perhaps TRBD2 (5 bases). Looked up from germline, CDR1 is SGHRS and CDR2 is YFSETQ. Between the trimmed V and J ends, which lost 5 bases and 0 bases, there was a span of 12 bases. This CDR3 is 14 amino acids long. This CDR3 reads CASRRTDTSYEQYV. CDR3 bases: TGCGCCAGCAGGCGGACTGATACCTCCTACGAGCAGTACGTC.

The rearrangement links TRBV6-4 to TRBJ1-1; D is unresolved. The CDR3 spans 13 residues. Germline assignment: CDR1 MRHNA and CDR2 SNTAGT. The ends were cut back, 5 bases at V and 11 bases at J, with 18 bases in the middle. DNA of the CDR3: TGTGCCAGCAGTACCGAGACAAGTGGGCCGGCTTTCTTT. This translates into CASSTETSGPAFF.

CDR3 loop: CASSLMVGLRETQYF. The DNA of the CDR3 is TGTGCCAGCAGTTTAATGGTGGGGCTCAGGGAGACCCAGTACTTC. The chain uses TRBV27 and TRBJ2-5; perhaps TRBD1 as D (5 bases). The ends were cut back, 2 bases at V and 5 bases at J, with 15 bases in the middle. CDR1 is MNHEY, CDR2 SMNVEV, per germline (reference sequence). The CDR3 is 15 amino acids.

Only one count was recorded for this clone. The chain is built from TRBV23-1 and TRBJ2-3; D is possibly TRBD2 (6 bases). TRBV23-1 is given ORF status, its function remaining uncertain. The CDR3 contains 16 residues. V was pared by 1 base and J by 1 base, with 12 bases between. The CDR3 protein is CASSQWRLACTDTQYF. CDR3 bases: TGCGCCAGCAGTCAATGGCGTCTAGCGTGCACAGATACGCAGTATTTT.